The entry that follows covers one TCR beta chain sequence. This entry belongs to a study of CD8 T cells in Susac syndrome. Overall study context: Susac syndrome patients were untreated, on corticosteroids with some adding intravenous immunoglobulin, or on intravenous immunoglobulin only.

A quantity of about 0.5 to 1 ug RNA underwent reverse transcription using random hexamers. Amplification of TCR beta CDR3 by immunoSEQ multiplex PCR spanned 54 Vbeta and 13 Jbeta. MiXCR was run by TCRdb on the immunoSEQ multiplex PCR reads, yielding one entry per CDR3 protein. This table holds about 120,000 distinct CDR3 sequences, just over 95% found once. The CDR3 loop spans 15 amino acids. Looked up from germline, CDR1 is DFQATT and CDR2 is SNEGSKA (reference sequence). V lost 6 bases and J lost 4; bases outside the gene matches: 10. Patients with Susac syndrome showed fulfilment of recently defined diagnostic criteria for definite or probable disease.

The chain has TRBV20-1 and TRBJ2-5; 11 bases fit TRBD2. Specimen: CD4+ T cells from PBMCs. The receptor comes from a human donor with Susac syndrome. DNA for the CDR3: TGCAGTGCCGAGGCGGGACTAGCGGTTTTAGAGACCCAGTACTTC. This encodes CSAEAGLAVLETQYF.